The 24 T cell receptor beta chains reported below all come from one sample, sequenced in a study of regulatory T cells in long-lasting Graves disease (dated by TCRdb to 2020 to 2022). Libraries came from multiplex PCR. TCRdb lists the instrument as Illumina HiSeq 4000. iRepertoire HTBI primers and Arm-PCR amplification of CDR3 regions were used to construct TCR beta libraries. TCRdb's own reprocessing of the public reads used fastp at Q25 and MiXCR and kept productive beta chains. For every CDR3 protein sequence, its rows merge into one entry that carries the most common genes and DNA. The sample table holds roughly 510,000 distinct CDR3 sequences, of which roughly a sixth were seen once. In total, the top ten clones hold around 13% of the sample. This sample's time point label indicates: newly diagnosed GD, antithyroid drugs for less than 3 months. RNA was extracted from PBMCs in TRIzol for both TCR sequencing and RNA sequencing.

The data were also submitted as part of a second study, on T cells in Graves' hyperthyroidism and ophthalmopathy.

The source material was peripheral blood mononuclear cells (PBMCs), sampled at new diagnosis, from a patient treated with antithyroid drugs. The source of these receptors is a young man with Graves disease. Donor details come from another sample of the same person, matched by shared clones.

There are many counts of this clonotype. The chain has TRBV7-9 and TRBJ2-1; D is possibly TRBD2 (5 bases). This CDR3 has 15 residues. Germline lookup yields CDR1 SEHNR and CDR2 FQNEAQ (reference sequence). Trimming removed 6 bases from V and 5 bases from J, with 17 bases in between. CDR3 in DNA: TGTGCCAGCAGTCGGACGAGGCTCGGGGACAATGAGCAGTTCTTC. It specifies CASSRTRLGDNEQFF.

Ten or more counts support this clonotype. The genes are TRBV29-1 and TRBJ2-3; D may be TRBD2 (5 bases). CDR1 is SQVTM, CDR2 ANQGSEA, per germline. This CDR3 contains 15 residues. V lost 0 bases, J lost 6 bases, and 16 bases lay in between. CDR3 loop: CSVEDRGSKFDTQYF. The CDR3 coding sequence is TGCAGCGTTGAAGATCGGGGAAGCAAATTCGATACGCAGTATTTT.

The sample holds many counts of this clonotype. The chain is built from TRBV7-9 and TRBJ2-7, with D possibly being TRBD1 (5 bases). The CDR3 spans 13 residues. Germline assignment: CDR1 SEHNR and CDR2 FQNEAQ (reference sequence). The V end was cut by 7 bases, the J end by 0 bases, with 10 bases between. The CDR3 loop reads CASTWGNSYEQYF. CDR3 DNA: TGTGCCAGCACCTGGGGCAACTCCTACGAGCAGTACTTC. Looking up the rest from reference TRBV7-9 and TRBJ2-7 gives the full variable domain: DTGVSQNPRHKITKRGQNVTFRCDPISEHNRLYWYRQTLGQGPEFLTYFQNEAQLEKSRLLSDRFSAERPKGSFSTLEIQRTEQGDSAMYLCASTWGNSYEQYFGPGTRLTVT.

This clonotype was detected ten times or more. The chain employs TRBV11-2 and TRBJ1-2, with unresolved D. Trimming shortened V by 5 bases and J by 3 bases, and 22 bases separated the two germline ends. Germline assignment: CDR1 SGHAT and CDR2 FQNNGV. CDR3 size: 17 residues. In nucleotides, the CDR3 is TGTGCCAGCAGCCCCCCGGCGGTTGACCTTTTCTACTATGGCTACACCTTC. Protein sequence: CASSPPAVDLFYYGYTF.

At least ten counts were recorded for this clonotype. This rearrangement joins TRBV6-1 to TRBJ2-7; perhaps TRBD2 as D (5 bases). Trimming removed 7 bases from V and 0 bases from J, with 13 bases in between. The CDR3 has 14 residues. Per germline, CDR1 MNHNS and CDR2 SASEGT. In DNA form, the CDR3 reads TGTGCCAGCATGAGAGGGCTTGACTCCTACGAGCAGTACTTC. It is translated as CASMRGLDSYEQYF.

This clonotype was counted ten times or more. The V and J genes are TRBV3-1 and TRBJ1-1; 10 bases map to TRBD1. Trimming cost V 4 bases and J 4 bases; bases outside gene matches: 3. Per the germline V gene, CDR1 is LGHDT and CDR2 is YNNKEL (reference sequence). CDR3 length: 14 amino acids. The CDR3 nucleotides read TGTGCCAGCAGCCTCCGGGACAGGGGCACTGAAGCTTTCTTT. Its translation: CASSLRDRGTEAFF.

The chain combines TRBV25-1 with TRBJ1-1; tentatively, D is TRBD1 (5 bases). V was shortened by 1 base and J by 10 bases, with 13 bases between the two germline ends. Germline loops: CDR1 MGHDK, CDR2 SYGVNS. There are 13 residues in the CDR3. Here the CDR3 reads CASSEFGGSVAFF. The CDR3 region has the DNA TGTGCCAGCAGTGAATTTGGGGGGAGCGTAGCTTTCTTT.

The V and J genes are TRBV20-1 and TRBJ1-5; TRBD1 agrees at 9 bases. The CDR3 is made up of 14 amino acids. V was clipped by 3 bases and J by 3 bases; unmatched bases: 3. Germline CDR1 DFQATT, CDR2 SNEGSKA (reference sequence). CDR3 loop: CSARDRGLNQPQHF. In DNA form, the CDR3 reads TGCAGTGCTAGGGACAGGGGACTCAATCAGCCCCAGCATTTT.

This clonotype was detected ten times or more. V usage is TRBV27 and J usage is TRBJ1-2, with D tentatively TRBD1 (5 bases). Per germline, CDR1 MNHEY and CDR2 SMNVEV (reference sequence). The CDR3 contains 15 residues. The V end was cut by 4 bases, the J end by 8 bases, with 20 bases between. The CDR3 nucleotides are TGTGCCAGCAGTTCTTATCCCCTCCTGGGACCAGGCTACACCTTC. Its protein product is CASSSYPLLGPGYTF.

V gene TRBV4-1 combines with J gene TRBJ2-3, with D possibly being TRBD2 (7 bases). Germline values: CDR1 MGHRA, CDR2 YSYEKL. The CDR3 loop spans 16 amino acids. Between the trimmed V and J ends, which lost 3 bases and 14 bases, there was a span of 27 bases. The CDR3 region has the DNA TGCGCCAGCAGCCACGCGGGGGCAGGCGGTTCCTCCCAACGGTATTTT. Translation: CASSHAGAGGSSQRYF.

Comment on this clonotype: A read error may be the cause here, since a much bigger clone is one base away. This likely comes from a read error, as the CDR3 has no conserved phenylalanine or tryptophan at its end. This sequence joins TRBV6-2 or TRBV6-3 and TRBJ1-4; D possibly corresponds to TRBD1 (5 bases). Trimming pared 2 bases from V and 0 bases from J, leaving 10 bases between. The CDR3 is 16 amino acids. Germline assignment: CDR1 MNHEY and CDR2 SVGEGT. The CDR3 sequence: CASSYRGRTTNEKLFS. The DNA for the CDR3 is TGTGCCAGCAGTTACCGGGGGAGGACAACTAATGAAAAACTGTTTTCT.

This chain joins TRBV3-1 and TRBJ1-5, with 7 bases identical to TRBD1. This CDR3 comprises 11 residues. Germline V lookup: CDR1 LGHDT, CDR2 YNNKEL (reference sequence). Trimming took 7 bases from V and 9 from J; bases not matched to a gene: 3. The CDR3 loop is CASTRDRPQHF. CDR3 bases: TGTGCCAGCACCCGGGACAGGCCCCAGCATTTT.

This clonotype was counted many times. This rearrangement joins TRBV5-1 to TRBJ2-7; 11 nucleotides match TRBD1. The CDR3 length is 15 residues. The junction had 6 bases not matched to a gene; V was cut back by 4 bases and J by 3 bases. In germline, CDR1 is SGHRS, CDR2 YFSETQ. CDR3 DNA sequence: TGCGCCAGCAGCCCAGCCGGGACAGGGGGCTACGAGCAGTACTTC. Its protein is CASSPAGTGGYEQYF. The full variable domain, its missing parts supplied by reference TRBV5-1 and TRBJ2-7, is KAGVTQTPRYLIKTRGQQVTLSCSPISGHRSVSWYQQTPGQGLQFLFEYFSETQRNKGNFPGRFSGRQFSNSRSEMNVSTLELGDSALYLCASSPAGTGGYEQYFGPGTRLTVT.

This clonotype has at least ten counts. The CDR3 nucleotides are TGTGCCAGCAGTTCCCCACTGGCCGCAGAAGCGGGAACCTACGAGCAGTACTTC. Its protein product is CASSSPLAAEAGTYEQYF. The chain joins TRBV11-2 to TRBJ2-7; 7 bases fit TRBD2. Germline trimming cut 6 bases from V and 2 bases from J; bases unmatched to any gene: 19. Germline loops: CDR1 SGHAT, CDR2 FQNNGV. The CDR3 has 18 residues. Supplemented by reference TRBV11-2 and TRBJ2-7, the full variable domain reads EAGVAQSPRYKIIEKRQSVAFWCNPISGHATLYWYQQILGQGPKLLIQFQNNGVVDDSQLPKDRFSAERLKGVDSTLKIQPAKLEDSAVYLCASSSPLAAEAGTYEQYFGPGTRLTVT.

This clonotype was found many times. The chain carries TRBV6-1 and TRBJ2-2; no definite D call. The CDR3 is 14 residues long. Germline CDR1 and CDR2: MNHNS and SASEGT. V was shortened by 6 bases and J by 0 bases, with 8 bases between the two germline ends. The CDR3 is CASRAYANTGELFF. The CDR3, as DNA: TGTGCCAGCAGGGCCTACGCGAACACCGGGGAGCTGTTTTTT.

This clonotype was counted between two and nine times. The V and J genes are TRBV19 and TRBJ2-1, with 9 bases fitting TRBD2. The length of the CDR3 is 16 residues. Germline CDR1 and CDR2: LNHDA and SQIVND (reference sequence). J gave up 1 base and V 5 bases, and 6 bases lay outside the gene matches. In DNA form, the CDR3 reads TGTGCCAGTAGTTTATCGCTAGCGGGGTCCTACAATGAGCAGTTCTTC. Amino acids: CASSLSLAGSYNEQFF.

The chain joins TRBV28 to TRBJ2-7; 8 bases agree with TRBD2. CDR1 is MDHEN, CDR2 SYDVKM, per germline. This CDR3 contains 15 residues. With V trimmed by 2 bases and J by 4 bases, 7 bases remained unmatched. CDR3 bases: TGTGCCAGCAGTTTAGGGGCTAGCGGGCGGTACGAGCAGTACTTC. Protein product: CASSLGASGRYEQYF.

To note about this clonotype: Possible read error: a much larger clone is one base away. The CDR3 DNA reads TGTGCCAGCAGTTACTCCCCCGGGGAGCTGTTTTTT. Translated: CASSYSPGELFF. This chain links TRBV6-9 with TRBJ2-2; D is unclear. Germline V lookup: CDR1 MNHGY, CDR2 SVAAGI. V gave up 3 bases and J gave up 6 bases, with 5 bases separating them. The CDR3 length is 12 residues.

This clonotype was detected ten times or more. The chain recombines TRBV28 with TRBJ1-5, with 11 bases identical to TRBD1. From germline, CDR1 is MDHEN and CDR2 SYDVKM. Trimming took 6 bases from V and 6 from J; bases not matched to a gene: 10. This CDR3 is built from 16 residues. In nucleotides, the CDR3 is TGTGCCAGCAGCGAAATCGGGACAGGGGGGACTCAGCCCCAGCATTTT. Encoded protein: CASSEIGTGGTQPQHF.

This clonotype occurred many times. This chain links TRBV12-3 or TRBV12-4 with TRBJ2-1; 11 bases are shared with TRBD2. The CDR3 sequence is 16 residues long. V was clipped by 8 bases and J by 6 bases; unmatched bases: 12. DNA for the CDR3: TGTGCCAGCCTACCAATGGGACTAGCGGACCGCAATGAGCAGTTCTTC. Residues: CASLPMGLADRNEQFF.

This clonotype was recorded at least ten times. V gene TRBV6-5 combines with J gene TRBJ2-3; D is uncertain. V was trimmed by 2 bases and J by 0 bases, leaving 3 bases between them. The CDR3 runs to 13 residues. Germline V CDR1 and CDR2: MNHEY, SVGAGI. The DNA of the CDR3 is TGTGCCAGCAGTTACGTGAGCACAGATACGCAGTATTTT. Amino acid sequence: CASSYVSTDTQYF.

The gene calls are TRBV24-1 and TRBJ2-1; D ambiguous. V lost 6 bases and J 3 bases, leaving 2 bases between the germline ends. The CDR3 sequence is 11 residues long. In germline, CDR1 is KGHDR, CDR2 SFDVKD. The CDR3 protein is CATSLYNEQFF. The CDR3 DNA reads as TGTGCCACCAGTCTCTACAATGAGCAGTTCTTC.

This chain connects TRBV7-9 to TRBJ2-1; TRBD2 is a possible D gene (6 bases). CDR3 length equals 18 residues. The V gene lost 3 bases and the J gene lost 0 bases, with 18 bases spanning the gap. Germline values: CDR1 SEHNR, CDR2 FQNEAQ (reference sequence). CDR3 sequence reads: CASSFPIAAEPSYNEQFF. The CDR3 bases are TGTGCCAGCAGCTTCCCCATAGCGGCGGAGCCCTCCTACAATGAGCAGTTCTTC.

This clonotype was counted only a few times. The V gene is TRBV18, the J gene TRBJ2-1; 7 bases fit TRBD2. The CDR3 totals 15 residues. Germline values: CDR1 KGHSH, CDR2 LQKENI. J was trimmed by 4 bases and V by 0 bases; bases with no gene match: 3. CDR3 DNA: TGTGCCAGCTCACCACCCCAGCGGGAATACAATGAGCAGTTCTTC. Translating gives CASSPPQREYNEQFF.